A single sample is the source of the 28 T cell receptor beta chains below, sequenced in a study of shared clonotypes between healthy human individuals. Naive CD8 cells, CD45RO-negative and positively selected for CCR7, excluded terminally differentiated effector memory CD45RA+ cells. The method was immunoSEQ multiplex PCR; TCRdb's version includes in-frame clones alone and lacks a portion of them. The repertoire holds around 2,000,000 clones, with over 85% as singletons. The source material was naive CD8+ T cells sorted from blood. These receptors were obtained from a man between 18 and 29 years old in good health.

The J gene is TRBJ1-2, the V gene TRBV5-1; D is ambiguous. Germline CDR1 and CDR2: SGHRS and YFSETQ. This CDR3 contains 14 residues. V was clipped by 1 base and J by 2 bases, with 9 bases between them. The CDR3 region has the DNA TGCGCCAGCAGCTTGAAGGGCACAAACTATGGCTACACCTTC. Its translation: CASSLKGTNYGYTF.

The rearrangement uses TRBV19 and TRBJ1-6; 7 nucleotides align to TRBD1. CDR1 is LNHDA and CDR2 is SQIVND in the germline V gene (reference sequence). This CDR3 spans 15 amino acids. V gave up 6 bases and J gave up 7 bases; unmatched junction bases: 9. In DNA, the CDR3 is TGTGCCAGTAGGGTCCAGGGGGAAGGGAATTCACCCCTCCACTTT. It translates to CASRVQGEGNSPLHF. The full variable domain, completed using reference TRBV19 and TRBJ1-6, is DGGITQSPKYLFRKEGQNVTLSCEQNLNHDAMYWYRQDPGQGLRLIYYSQIVNDFQKGDIAEGYSVSREKKESFPLTVTSAQKNPTAFYLCASRVQGEGNSPLHFGNGTRLTVT.

J is TRBJ1-1 and V is TRBV28; D is perhaps TRBD1 (6 bases). The CDR3 runs 13 residues. Germline values: CDR1 MDHEN, CDR2 SYDVKM. The V and J ends lost 2 bases and 14 bases respectively, with 18 bases between them. In nucleotides, the CDR3 is TGTGCCAGCAGTTTAAGGGGGACTTTGAAGAACTTCTTT. Encoded protein: CASSLRGTLKNFF.

As concerns this clone: In the same sample, other DNA sequences code for this CDR3. V usage is TRBV5-1 and J usage is TRBJ2-7; TRBD2 is a possible D gene (6 bases). The CDR3 loop spans 15 amino acids. V was trimmed by 0 bases and J by 0 bases, leaving 10 bases between them. Germline V gene sequence: CDR1 SGHRS, CDR2 YFSETQ. CDR3 residues: CASSLVADPSYEQYF. CDR3 in DNA: TGCGCCAGCAGCTTGGTAGCGGACCCCTCCTACGAGCAGTACTTC.

Concerning this clone: The same CDR3 can be traced to other DNA sequences in this sample. The genes are TRBV4-3 and TRBJ2-1; the D is unclear. Germline values: CDR1 LGHNA, CDR2 YSLEER. V was trimmed by 0 bases and J by 4 bases, leaving 4 bases between them. The CDR3 is 13 amino acids. CDR3 in DNA: TGCGCCAGCAGCCAAGATGGGTACAATGAGCAGTTCTTC. This codes for CASSQDGYNEQFF.

The rearrangement links TRBV6-1 to TRBJ2-3; possibly TRBD2 for D (5 bases). Germline CDR1 and CDR2: MNHNS and SASEGT. The CDR3 contains 14 residues. V was cut by 3 bases and J by 7 bases, with 14 bases left in between. CDR3 protein: CASSERGWENTQYF. The CDR3 DNA is TGTGCCAGCAGTGAGCGAGGGTGGGAGAATACGCAGTATTTT.

J is TRBJ1-6 and V is TRBV7-9; D perhaps matches TRBD1 (6 bases). The CDR3 is made up of 14 amino acids. V lost 0 bases and J 10 bases, leaving 10 bases between the germline ends. CDR1 SEHNR and CDR2 FQNEAQ come from the germline V gene (reference sequence). The CDR3 region has the DNA TGTGCCAGCAGCTTAGCGCAGGGGTCCTCACCCCTCCACTTT. Translation: CASSLAQGSSPLHF.

The chain carries TRBV11-2 and TRBJ2-3, with 13 bases matching TRBD2. The length of the CDR3 is 18 residues. After removal of 5 bases from V and 4 bases from J, the junction contained 12 bases not matched to a gene. CDR1 is SGHAT, CDR2 FQNNGV, per germline. CDR3 region: CASSPFLLAGGPADTQYF. The CDR3 region has the DNA TGTGCCAGCAGCCCTTTCCTACTAGCGGGGGGGCCTGCAGATACGCAGTATTTT.

V gene TRBV27 combines with J gene TRBJ2-7; D may be TRBD2 (5 bases). The CDR3 covers 17 residues. The germline CDR1 and CDR2 sequences are MNHEY and SMNVEV (reference sequence). The V and J ends lost 3 bases and 0 bases respectively, with 18 bases between them. In nucleotides, the CDR3 is TGTGCCAGCAGTTTGCGTCCCTCGGACTCAATCTCCTACGAGCAGTACTTC. This translates into CASSLRPSDSISYEQYF.

This clone was found once. The gene calls are TRBV9 and TRBJ1-2; 12 positions match TRBD1. Per the germline V gene, CDR1 is SGDLS and CDR2 is YYNGEE. CDR3 length: 17 residues. Trimming cost V 3 bases and J 4 bases; bases outside gene matches: 10. Here the CDR3 reads CASSEGPGTGGAYGYTF. The CDR3 region has the DNA TGTGCCAGCAGCGAGGGGCCCGGGACAGGGGGCGCCTATGGCTACACCTTC.

The V call is TRBV27, the J call TRBJ2-1; 10 nucleotides align to TRBD2. This CDR3 region has 16 residues. From germline, CDR1 is MNHEY and CDR2 SMNVEV (reference sequence). The V segment lost 4 bases and the J segment 4 bases; nucleotides outside the gene matches: 7. The CDR3 loop is CASSSGAGGPYNEQFF. The CDR3 region has the DNA TGTGCCAGCAGTTCCGGAGCGGGGGGGCCATACAATGAGCAGTTCTTC.

The chain recombines TRBV9 with TRBJ2-3, with 9 positions matching TRBD2. Germline loops: CDR1 SGDLS, CDR2 YYNGEE. The CDR3 consists of 18 residues. V gave up 4 bases and J gave up 3 bases; unmatched junction bases: 15. The CDR3 sequence: CASSPQGGRAVRTDTQYF. The DNA of the CDR3 is TGTGCCAGCAGCCCACAGGGCGGGAGGGCCGTACGTACAGATACGCAGTATTTT.

Only a few counts were recorded for this clone. Other DNA sequences in this specimen translate into the identical CDR3. The chain links TRBV27 to TRBJ2-3, with D hard to call. Germline V gene data show CDR1 as MNHEY and CDR2 as SMNVEV (reference sequence). This CDR3 spans 13 amino acids. With 3 bases removed from V and 1 base from J, the gap between germline ends came to 5 bases. This CDR3 reads CASSFVGTDTQYF. The CDR3 coding sequence is TGTGCCAGCAGTTTCGTGGGCACAGATACGCAGTATTTT.

The chain links TRBV30 to TRBJ2-7; D gene uncertain. The CDR3 has 11 residues. Per germline, CDR1 GTSNPN and CDR2 SVGIG (reference sequence). V lost 4 bases, J lost 7 bases, and 11 bases lay in between. The DNA of the CDR3 is TGTGCCTGGAATGGTAAGAGGGAGCAGTACTTC. Amino acid sequence: CAWNGKREQYF.

The chain carries TRBV4-1 and TRBJ1-6, with D possibly TRBD1 on 5 matching bases. CDR3 size: 16 residues. Germline V gene data show CDR1 as MGHRA and CDR2 as YSYEKL. V gave up 4 bases and J gave up 3 bases, with 13 bases separating them. This CDR3 reads CASSLEQGSYNSPLHF. The CDR3 nucleotides are TGCGCCAGCAGCCTCGAGCAGGGCAGCTATAATTCACCCCTCCACTTT.

The rearrangement links TRBV27 to TRBJ2-7, with 9 nucleotides matching TRBD2. J lost 2 bases, V lost 2 bases, and 4 bases had no gene match. The germline V gene encodes CDR1 MNHEY and CDR2 SMNVEV (reference sequence). The CDR3 runs to 15 residues. The CDR3 loop is CASSLAGGSPYEQYF. The CDR3 nucleotides are TGTGCCAGCAGTTTAGCGGGAGGGTCCCCCTACGAGCAGTACTTC.

The genes are TRBV21-1 and TRBJ2-7; TRBD2, the table's D call, lacks a check against the DNA. TRBV21-1 is a known pseudogene. The CDR3 loop spans 18 amino acids. CDR3 sequence reads: CASSNLRLAGGPLHEQYF. The CDR3 DNA follows: TGTGCCAGCAGCAATCTAAGACTAGCGGGAGGGCCTCTCCACGAGCAGTACTTC.

This chain uses TRBV7-9 with TRBJ2-3, with TRBD1 matching 12 bases. J lost 5 bases, V lost 5 bases, and 8 bases had no gene match. CDR1 is SEHNR, CDR2 FQNEAQ, per germline (reference sequence). The CDR3 covers 16 residues. For the CDR3, the DNA is TGTGCCAGCAGCACCGGGACAGGGGGCGAGAGAGATACGCAGTATTTT. Translating it yields CASSTGTGGERDTQYF.

This clone came up a few times. The same CDR3 can be traced to other DNA sequences in this sample. This CDR3 reads CASSFQGANYGYTF. CDR3 coding DNA: TGTGCCAGCAGTTTCCAGGGGGCAAACTATGGCTACACCTTC. The chain couples TRBV27 to TRBJ1-2; 8 bases map to TRBD1. The V segment lost 3 bases and the J segment 2 bases; nucleotides outside the gene matches: 2. Germline V lookup: CDR1 MNHEY, CDR2 SMNVEV (reference sequence). This CDR3 region has 14 residues.

The chain joins TRBV7-8 to TRBJ1-3; 7 bases map to TRBD1. V shed 5 bases and J 2 bases; nucleotides not matched to a gene: 6. Germline-derived CDR1 and CDR2 are SGHVS and FQNEAQ. CDR3 size: 15 residues. Written as DNA, the CDR3 is TGTGCCAGCAGCCCCGGACAGGCCGCTGGAAACACCATATATTTT. Translated, it gives CASSPGQAAGNTIYF.

This clone was seen only once. The chain is built from TRBV6-5 and TRBJ2-7; 9 bases are a match to TRBD2. Germline-derived CDR1 and CDR2 are MNHEY and SVGAGI. This CDR3 is 14 amino acids long. After removal of 6 bases from V and 1 base from J, the junction contained 4 bases not matched to a gene. CDR3 residues: CASSPSGESYEQYF. The CDR3 nucleotides read TGTGCCAGCAGCCCTAGCGGGGAGTCCTACGAGCAGTACTTC.

This chain connects TRBV4-3 to TRBJ2-2; 7 bases line up with TRBD1. Germline CDR1 LGHNA, CDR2 YSLEER. V shed 2 bases, J shed 4 bases, and the junction held 13 bases outside the gene matches. The CDR3 has 18 amino acids. The CDR3 region has the DNA TGCGCCAGCAGCCAACAAACCCTCGACAGGGTGAGCACCGGGGAGCTGTTTTTT. Amino acid sequence: CASSQQTLDRVSTGELFF.

The genes are TRBV5-1 and TRBJ1-1; TRBD1 aligns across 8 bases. The V segment lost 3 bases and the J segment 3 bases; nucleotides outside the gene matches: 13. Germline loops: CDR1 SGHRS, CDR2 YFSETQ. The CDR3 consists of 17 residues. The CDR3 is CASSYRGTGTGYTEAFF. The CDR3 region has the DNA TGCGCCAGCAGCTACCGAGGGACCGGGACAGGTTACACTGAAGCTTTCTTT.

The chain combines TRBV7-9 with TRBJ1-4; 10 bases are shared with TRBD1. CDR1 is SEHNR, CDR2 FQNEAQ, per germline (reference sequence). This CDR3 is built from 17 residues. With V trimmed by 5 bases and J by 5 bases, 11 bases remained unmatched. In nucleotides, the CDR3 is TGTGCCAGCAGCGAATCGGGACAGGGGTCTGTGAATGAAAAACTGTTTTTT. Its protein is CASSESGQGSVNEKLFF. The variable domain in full, completed from reference TRBV7-9 and TRBJ1-4, reads DTGVSQNPRHKITKRGQNVTFRCDPISEHNRLYWYRQTLGQGPEFLTYFQNEAQLEKSRLLSDRFSAERPKGSFSTLEIQRTEQGDSAMYLCASSESGQGSVNEKLFFGSGTQLSVL.

The chain is built from TRBV7-9 and TRBJ1-1; D is possibly TRBD1 (6 bases). The CDR3 covers 13 residues. The V gene's germline CDR1 is SEHNR and CDR2 FQNEAQ (reference sequence). V was shortened by 7 bases and J by 5 bases, with 14 bases between the two germline ends. The CDR3 DNA reads as TGTGCCAGCATCCTACAGGGAGGAACTGAAGCTTTCTTT. Residues: CASILQGGTEAFF.

The CDR3: CASSQPQGNTEAFF. For the CDR3, the DNA is TGCGCCAGCAGCCAACCTCAGGGAAACACTGAAGCTTTCTTT. The chain employs TRBV4-1 and TRBJ1-1; tentative D call: TRBD1 (5 bases). The CDR3 contains 14 residues. Germline V gives CDR1 MGHRA, CDR2 YSYEKL. Trimming took 2 bases from V and 2 from J, leaving 9 bases between them.

Comments on this clone: The same CDR3 is also encoded by other DNA sequences in this sample. V is TRBV15 and J is TRBJ2-7; 10 nucleotides line up with TRBD1. Germline V gene lookup returns CDR1 LNHNV and CDR2 YYDKDF (reference sequence). CDR3 size: 16 residues. V was clipped by 0 bases and J by 2 bases; unmatched bases: 4. DNA for the CDR3: TGTGCCACCAGCAGAGATCTCGGACAGGGGGCCTACGAGCAGTACTTC. Translating gives CATSRDLGQGAYEQYF.

The CDR3 nucleotides are TGTGCCAGCAGCCAGGTTACTCACTCCTACGAGCAGTACTTC. Translation gives CASSQVTHSYEQYF. The chain uses TRBV11-2 and TRBJ2-7; no clear D. V shed 5 bases and J shed 0 bases, with 11 bases lying between them. Germline V gene sequence: CDR1 SGHAT, CDR2 FQNNGV. This CDR3 has 14 amino acids.